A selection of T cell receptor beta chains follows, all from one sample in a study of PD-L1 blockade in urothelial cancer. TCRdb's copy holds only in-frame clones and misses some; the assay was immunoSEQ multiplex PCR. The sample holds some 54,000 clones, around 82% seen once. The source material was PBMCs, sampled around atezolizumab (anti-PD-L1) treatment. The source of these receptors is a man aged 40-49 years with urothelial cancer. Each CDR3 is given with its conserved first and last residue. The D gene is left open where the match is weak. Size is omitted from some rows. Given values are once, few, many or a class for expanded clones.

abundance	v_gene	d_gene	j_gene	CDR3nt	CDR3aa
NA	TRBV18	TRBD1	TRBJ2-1	TGTGCCAGCTCACCACCGAGGGGACAGGGGGCAGTTGAGCAGTTCTTC	CASSPPRGQGAVEQFF
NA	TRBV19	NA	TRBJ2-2	TGTGCCAGTACCCCGGCAGGAATAGGAGGGAACACCGGGGAGCTGTTTTTT	CASTPAGIGGNTGELFF
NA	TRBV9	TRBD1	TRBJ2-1	TGTGCCAGCAGCGCACCTGGGACAGGGTATGAGCAGTTCTTC	CASSAPGTGYEQFF
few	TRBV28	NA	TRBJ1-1	TGTGCCAGTAGGAGGACTGAAGCTTTCTTT	CASRRTEAFF
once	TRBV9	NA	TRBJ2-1	TGTGCCAGCAGCGGGGAGCCTTCGGAGCAGTTCTTC	CASSGEPSEQFF
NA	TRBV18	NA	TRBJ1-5	TGTGCCAGCTCGCCGGGACTCCAACAGCCCCAGCATTTT	CASSPGLQQPQHF
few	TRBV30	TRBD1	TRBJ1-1	TGTGCCTGGCTCCGGGACAGGGGGCTTACTGAAGCTTTCTTT	CAWLRDRGLTEAFF
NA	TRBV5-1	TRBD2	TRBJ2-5	TGCGCCAGCAGCTTAAGGACTAGCGGGAGGGGGATGGAGACCCAGTACTTC	CASSLRTSGRGMETQYF
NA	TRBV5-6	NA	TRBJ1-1	TGTGCCAGCAGCTACGGACAGAGCACCACTGAAGCTTTCTTT	CASSYGQSTTEAFF
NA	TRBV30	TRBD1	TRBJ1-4	TGTGCCTGGTCCAACCAGGGGGGAGACAAGCTGTTTTTT	CAWSNQGGDKLFF
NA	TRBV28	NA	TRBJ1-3	TGTGCCAGCAGTCAACCTAACTCTGGAAACACCATATATTTT	CASSQPNSGNTIYF
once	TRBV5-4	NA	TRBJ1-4	TGTGCCAGCAGCACAGGGATTGATGAAAAACTGTTTTTT	CASSTGIDEKLFF
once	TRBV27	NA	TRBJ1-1	TGTGCCAGCAGTACCCCGCGAAACACTGAAGCTTTCTTT	CASSTPRNTEAFF
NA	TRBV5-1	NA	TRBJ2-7	TGCGCCAGCAGCTTGGCATGGGGGCTATTCGAGCAGTACTTC	CASSLAWGLFEQYF
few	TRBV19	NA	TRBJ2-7	TGTGCCAGTAGTCCCGCGCGGCAGTCATACGAGCAGTACTTC	CASSPARQSYEQYF
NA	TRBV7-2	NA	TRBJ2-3	TGTGCCAGCAGCTCAGGGGTAACGGGGAGTAGAGATACGCAGTATTTT	CASSSGVTGSRDTQYF
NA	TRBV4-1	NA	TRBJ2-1	TGCGCCAGCAGCCAAGTGTTTCCGGGACTGCAGTTCTTC	CASSQVFPGLQFF
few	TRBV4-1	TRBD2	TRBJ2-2	TGCGCCAGCAGCCAAGATGTTGCGGGAGGGGCCGGGGAGCTGTTTTTT	CASSQDVAGGAGELFF
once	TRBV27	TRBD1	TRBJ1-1	TGTGCCAGCAGTTTATCGAAGACAAAGGGACAGGGAACGAACACTGAAGCTTTCTTT	CASSLSKTKGQGTNTEAFF